Following are 18 T cell receptor beta chains from one sample sequenced in a study of CD8 T cells in Susac syndrome. The RNA input was 0.5 to 1 ug, and it was reverse transcribed with random hexamers. TCRdb reprocessed the immunoSEQ multiplex PCR reads with MiXCR, giving one entry per CDR3 protein. The repertoire holds about 81,000 distinct CDR3 sequences, with approximately 95% as singletons. Input material: CD8+ T cells from PBMCs. The receptors derive from a human donor with Susac syndrome.

V gene TRBV27 combines with J gene TRBJ2-7, with D possibly TRBD1 on 6 matching bases. The germline gives CDR1 MNHEY, CDR2 SMNVEV (reference sequence). V lost 3 bases and J 5 bases, leaving 11 bases between the germline ends. This CDR3 contains 13 residues. The chain's CDR3 is CASSLNRANEQYF. The CDR3 nucleotides are TGTGCCAGCAGTTTGAACAGGGCTAACGAGCAGTACTTC.

This clonotype was recorded once. The DNA of the CDR3 is TGTGCCAGCAGCCAAGATCCTCAATCGTTTGACAGAGAATTCCAAGAGACCCAGTACTTC. This gives the protein CASSQDPQSFDREFQETQYF. The V call is TRBV3-1, the J call TRBJ2-5; a weak D match, TRBD1 (5 bases). There are 20 residues in the CDR3. Trimming stripped 0 bases from V and 1 base from J, with 24 bases between. Looked up from germline, CDR1 is LGHDT and CDR2 is YNNKEL (reference sequence).

This clonotype has just a few counts. The chain uses TRBV19 and TRBJ1-2, with D unresolved. The CDR3 loop spans 14 amino acids. V shed 10 bases and J shed 6 bases, with 21 bases lying between them. The germline gives CDR1 LNHDA, CDR2 SQIVND (reference sequence). CDR3 coding DNA: TGTGCCATCATCGTGGGAAAGGGTCTGAATGGCTACACCTTC. It yields the protein CAIIVGKGLNGYTF.

This rearrangement joins TRBV5-6 to TRBJ2-1, with 11 bases that match TRBD2. Germline CDR1 is SGHDT and CDR2 is YYEEEE. V was pared by 4 bases and J by 8 bases, with 17 bases of the junction left unmatched. CDR3 size: 18 residues. Here the CDR3 reads CASSTGWSSGRYDDEQFF. CDR3 bases: TGTGCCAGCAGCACGGGGTGGTCTAGCGGGAGGTATGATGATGAGCAGTTCTTC. Complete variable domain (other parts from reference TRBV5-6 and TRBJ2-1): DAGVTQSPTHLIKTRGQQVTLRCSPKSGHDTVSWYQQALGQGPQFIFQYYEEEERQRGNFPDRFSGHQFPNYSSELNVNALLLGDSALYLCASSTGWSSGRYDDEQFFGPGTRLTVL.

This chain links TRBV7-9 with TRBJ1-4; a possible D gene is TRBD1 (5 bases). With 5 bases removed from V and 0 bases from J, the gap between germline ends came to 13 bases. CDR1 SEHNR and CDR2 FQNEAQ come from the germline V gene (reference sequence). This CDR3 contains 16 residues. CDR3 sequence (DNA): TGTGCCAGCAGCCCCCAAACAGGTGCAACTAATGAAAAACTGTTTTTT. It codes for CASSPQTGATNEKLFF.

The V and J genes are TRBV7-3 and TRBJ2-1; no clear D. The germline V and J ends were trimmed by 7 bases and 1 base, with 11 bases remaining between them. The CDR3 has 14 amino acids. Per germline, CDR1 SGHTA and CDR2 FQGTGA. CDR3 region: CASKLSSSYNEQFF. The DNA for the CDR3 is TGTGCCAGCAAGTTATCTAGTTCCTACAATGAGCAGTTCTTC.

The chain employs TRBV6-5 and TRBJ2-7; no clear D gene. This CDR3 contains 11 residues. V gave up 2 bases and J gave up 6 bases, with 5 bases separating them. CDR1 and CDR2 (germline): MNHEY, SVGAGI. The CDR3 DNA follows: TGTGCCAGCAGTTACGGTATCGAGCAGTACTTC. Protein product: CASSYGIEQYF.

The J gene is TRBJ2-7, the V gene TRBV4-3; a weak D match, TRBD1 (6 bases). Trimming took off 1 base at V and 0 bases at J, with 10 bases between the two ends. The V gene's germline CDR1 is LGHNA and CDR2 YSLEER. This CDR3 has 15 amino acids. The DNA for the CDR3 is TGCGCCAGCAGCCAAGGGACAGCGATCTCCTACGAGCAGTACTTC. This codes for CASSQGTAISYEQYF.

The chain joins TRBV2 to TRBJ2-5, with TRBD2 identical over 7 bases. Losses at the gene ends were 10 bases for V and 3 bases for J; bases not matched to a gene: 14. From germline, CDR1 is SNHLY and CDR2 FYNNEI. The CDR3 is made up of 15 amino acids. CDR3 amino acids: CATSTSLADKETQYF. The CDR3, as DNA: TGTGCCACCAGCACATCCCTAGCGGATAAAGAGACCCAGTACTTC. Looking up the rest from reference TRBV2 and TRBJ2-5 gives the full variable domain: EPEVTQTPSHQVTQMGQEVILRCVPISNHLYFYWYRQILGQKVEFLVSFYNNEISEKSEIFDDQFSVERPDGSNFTLKIRSTKLEDSAMYFCATSTSLADKETQYFGPGTRLLVL.

The chain joins TRBV4-1 to TRBJ1-1, with D unclear. This CDR3 contains 11 residues. The germline V and J ends were trimmed by 6 bases and 6 bases, with 8 bases remaining between them. Germline CDR1 is MGHRA and CDR2 is YSYEKL. The CDR3 coding sequence is TGCGCCAGCAGTTTTGGACCTGAAGCTTTCTTT. This translates into CASSFGPEAFF.

This chain joins TRBV25-1 and TRBJ1-1; maybe TRBD1 (6 bases). Trimming took off 4 bases at V and 7 bases at J, with 7 bases between the two ends. Germline V lookup: CDR1 MGHDK, CDR2 SYGVNS. CDR3 length equals 11 residues. The CDR3 protein is CASSGGLEAFF. Written as DNA, the CDR3 is TGTGCCAGCAGTGGGGGGCTTGAAGCTTTCTTT.

The chain is built from TRBV21-1 and TRBJ2-5; the tabulated D call, TRBD1, remains unverified against the DNA. TRBV21-1 is tagged as a pseudogene. This CDR3 is built from 14 residues. CDR3 sequence (DNA): TGTGCCAGCAGCAAAGCCCCCCCGGGAGAGACCCAGTACTTC. Its translation: CASSKAPPGETQYF.

The chain is built from TRBV13 and TRBJ1-2; tentatively, D is TRBD1 (5 bases). The germline V gene has CDR1 PRHDT and CDR2 FYEKMQ (reference sequence). The CDR3 length is 16 residues. With 5 bases removed from V and 2 bases from J, the gap between germline ends came to 18 bases. In DNA form, the CDR3 reads TGTGCCAGCAGCGCCACGACAGCCTCTTTCAACTATGGCTACACCTTC. Amino acids: CASSATTASFNYGYTF.

The V call is TRBV27, the J call TRBJ2-7; D might be TRBD2 (5 bases). V lost 3 bases to trimming and J lost 0 bases, with 15 bases between them. Germline-derived CDR1 and CDR2 are MNHEY and SMNVEV (reference sequence). The CDR3 spans 16 residues. This CDR3 reads CASSFHNSGASYEQYF. In nucleotides, the CDR3 is TGTGCCAGCAGTTTCCACAACAGCGGAGCCTCCTACGAGCAGTACTTC.

V and J are TRBV11-2 and TRBJ2-3; 11 bases agree with TRBD2. With 6 bases clipped from V and 6 bases from J, the junction kept 8 bases outside the gene matches. CDR1 is SGHAT, CDR2 FQNNGV, per germline. There are 15 residues in the CDR3. This chain's CDR3 is CASSRIAGGLDTQYF. CDR3 nucleotide sequence: TGTGCCAGCAGTAGGATAGCGGGAGGGTTGGATACGCAGTATTTT.

This chain uses TRBV20-1 with TRBJ1-1; TRBD1 matches 8 bases. From germline, CDR1 is DFQATT and CDR2 SNEGSKA (reference sequence). This CDR3 has 15 amino acids. V was clipped by 4 bases and J by 4 bases; unmatched bases: 11. DNA of the CDR3: TGCAGTGCTATCTCAGGGGGCTGGGAAGGCACTGAAGCTTTCTTT. Encoded protein: CSAISGGWEGTEAFF.

The chain couples TRBV24-1 to TRBJ1-1; D uncertain. Trimming stripped 6 bases from V and 4 bases from J, with 11 bases between. The CDR3 is 13 amino acids. CDR1 is KGHDR, CDR2 SFDVKD, per germline. The CDR3 spells CATSPSGSTEAFF. The CDR3, as DNA: TGTGCCACCAGTCCCTCGGGGAGCACTGAAGCTTTCTTT.

The chain couples TRBV7-2 to TRBJ1-2; TRBD1 agrees at 7 bases. Germline V gene data show CDR1 as SGHTA and CDR2 as FQGNSA. The CDR3 totals 15 residues. Losses at the gene ends were 5 bases for V and 3 bases for J; bases not matched to a gene: 9. The CDR3 is CASSVLEGAHYGYTF. As DNA, the CDR3 is TGTGCCAGCAGCGTTCTCGAGGGGGCGCACTATGGCTACACCTTC.